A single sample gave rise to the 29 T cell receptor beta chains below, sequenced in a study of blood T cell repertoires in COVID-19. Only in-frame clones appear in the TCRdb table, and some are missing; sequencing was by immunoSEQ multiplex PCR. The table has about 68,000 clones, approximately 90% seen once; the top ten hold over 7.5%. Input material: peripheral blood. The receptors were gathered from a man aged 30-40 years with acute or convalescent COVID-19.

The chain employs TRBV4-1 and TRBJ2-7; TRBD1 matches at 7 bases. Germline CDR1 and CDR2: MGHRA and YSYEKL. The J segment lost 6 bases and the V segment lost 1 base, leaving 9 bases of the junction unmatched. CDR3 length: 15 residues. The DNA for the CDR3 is TGCGCCAGCAGCCAAGGGAAGGGGGCTATAGTCGAGCAGTACTTC. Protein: CASSQGKGAIVEQYF.

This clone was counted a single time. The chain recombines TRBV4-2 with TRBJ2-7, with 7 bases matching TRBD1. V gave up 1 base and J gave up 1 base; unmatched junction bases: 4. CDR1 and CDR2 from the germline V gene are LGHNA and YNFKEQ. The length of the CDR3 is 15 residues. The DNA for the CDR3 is TGTGCCAGCAGCCAAGGCGGACAGGAGTCCTACGAGCAGTACTTC. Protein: CASSQGGQESYEQYF.

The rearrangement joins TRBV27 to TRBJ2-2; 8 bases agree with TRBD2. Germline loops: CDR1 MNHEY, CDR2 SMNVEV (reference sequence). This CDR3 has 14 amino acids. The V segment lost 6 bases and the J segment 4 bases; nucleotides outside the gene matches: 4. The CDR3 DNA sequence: TGTGCCAGCAGCCTGGGACTAGTCACCGGGGAGCTGTTTTTT. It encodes CASSLGLVTGELFF.

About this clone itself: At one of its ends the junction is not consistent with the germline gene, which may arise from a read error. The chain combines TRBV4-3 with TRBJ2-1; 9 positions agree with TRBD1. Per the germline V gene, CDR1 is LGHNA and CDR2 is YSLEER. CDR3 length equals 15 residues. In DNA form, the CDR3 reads TGCGCCAGCAGCCAAAGCGCGACAGGGGGTACCAATATCCTCTTC. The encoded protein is CASSQSATGGTNILF.

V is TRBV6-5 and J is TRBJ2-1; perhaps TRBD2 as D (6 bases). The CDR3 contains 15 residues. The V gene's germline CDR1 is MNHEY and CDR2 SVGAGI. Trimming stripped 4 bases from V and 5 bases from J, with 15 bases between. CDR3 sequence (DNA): TGTGCCAGCAGTTTAAGACTAGGGGCCAACAATGAGCAGTTCTTC. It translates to CASSLRLGANNEQFF.

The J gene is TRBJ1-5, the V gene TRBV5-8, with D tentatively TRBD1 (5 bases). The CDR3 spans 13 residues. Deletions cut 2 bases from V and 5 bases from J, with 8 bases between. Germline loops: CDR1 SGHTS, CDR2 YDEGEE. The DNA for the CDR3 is TGTGCCAGCAGCTTTTTAGGGGATCAGCCCCAGCATTTT. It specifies CASSFLGDQPQHF.

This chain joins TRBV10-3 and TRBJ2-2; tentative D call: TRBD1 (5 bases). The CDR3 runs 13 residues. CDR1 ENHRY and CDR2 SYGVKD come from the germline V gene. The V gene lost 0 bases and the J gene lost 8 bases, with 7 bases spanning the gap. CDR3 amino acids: CAISESAGGELFF. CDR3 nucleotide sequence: TGTGCCATCAGTGAGTCGGCAGGGGGGGAGCTGTTTTTT.

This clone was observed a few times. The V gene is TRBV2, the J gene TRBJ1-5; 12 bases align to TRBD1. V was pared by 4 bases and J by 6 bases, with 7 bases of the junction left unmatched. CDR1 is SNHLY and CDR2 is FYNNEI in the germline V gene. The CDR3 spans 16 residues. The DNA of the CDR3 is TGTGCCAGCAGTGCCCCCGGGACAGGGGGCCGTCAGCCCCAGCATTTT. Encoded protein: CASSAPGTGGRQPQHF.

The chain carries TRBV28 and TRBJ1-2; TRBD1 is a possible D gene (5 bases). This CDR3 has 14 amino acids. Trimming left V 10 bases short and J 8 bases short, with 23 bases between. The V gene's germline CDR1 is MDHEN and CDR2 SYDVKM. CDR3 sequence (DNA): TGTGCCACCAAGGGGAATGGGGGAGGTTGGGGCTACACCTTC. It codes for CATKGNGGGWGYTF.

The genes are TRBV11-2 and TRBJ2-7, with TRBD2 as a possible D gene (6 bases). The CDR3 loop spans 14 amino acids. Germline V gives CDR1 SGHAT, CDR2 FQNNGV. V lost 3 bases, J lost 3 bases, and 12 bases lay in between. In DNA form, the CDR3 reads TGTGCCAGCAGCTTCGTCCAGCGGGTCTACGAGCAGTACTTC. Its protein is CASSFVQRVYEQYF.

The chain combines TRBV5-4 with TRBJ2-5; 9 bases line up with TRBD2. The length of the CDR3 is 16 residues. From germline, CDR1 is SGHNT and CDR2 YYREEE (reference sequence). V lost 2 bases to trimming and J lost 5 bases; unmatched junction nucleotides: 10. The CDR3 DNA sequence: TGTGCCAGCAGCTTAGCGGGAGGCCATAGGTCGGAGACCCAGTACTTC. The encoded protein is CASSLAGGHRSETQYF.

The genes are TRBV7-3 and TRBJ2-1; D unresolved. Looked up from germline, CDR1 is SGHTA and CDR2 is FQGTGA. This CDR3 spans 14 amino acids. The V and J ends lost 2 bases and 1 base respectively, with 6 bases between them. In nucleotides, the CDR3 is TGTGCCAGCAGCTTAGCCAGTTCCTACAATGAGCAGTTCTTC. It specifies CASSLASSYNEQFF.

For the CDR3, the DNA is TGTGCCAGCAGTGAGGTGTACAGGGATCAGCCCCAGCATTTT. Residues: CASSEVYRDQPQHF. V is TRBV2 and J is TRBJ1-5; D perhaps matches TRBD1 (6 bases). Germline V gene data show CDR1 as SNHLY and CDR2 as FYNNEI. The CDR3 extends over 14 amino acids. V dropped 3 bases and J dropped 5 bases, with 11 bases sitting between them.

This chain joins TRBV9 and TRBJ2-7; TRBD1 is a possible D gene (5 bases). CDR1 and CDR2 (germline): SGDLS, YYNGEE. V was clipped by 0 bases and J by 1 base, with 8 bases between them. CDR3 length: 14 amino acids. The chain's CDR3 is CASSVGAGSYEQYF. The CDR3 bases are TGTGCCAGCAGCGTAGGGGCAGGGTCCTACGAGCAGTACTTC.

CDR3 DNA sequence: TGTGCCAGCAGTTCCGGGACTAGCGGTACCTCCTACGAGCAGTACTTC. Translation: CASSSGTSGTSYEQYF. This chain uses TRBV28 with TRBJ2-7; 11 bases map to TRBD2. Germline loops: CDR1 MDHEN, CDR2 SYDVKM. The CDR3 sequence is 16 residues long. J was trimmed by 0 bases and V by 4 bases; bases with no gene match: 5.

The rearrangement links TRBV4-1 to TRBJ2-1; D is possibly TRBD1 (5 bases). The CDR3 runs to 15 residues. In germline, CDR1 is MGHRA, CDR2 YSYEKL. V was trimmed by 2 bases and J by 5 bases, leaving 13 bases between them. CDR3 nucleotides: TGCGCCAGCAGCCAAACGGTGGGGCGGAACAATGAGCAGTTCTTC. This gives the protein CASSQTVGRNNEQFF.

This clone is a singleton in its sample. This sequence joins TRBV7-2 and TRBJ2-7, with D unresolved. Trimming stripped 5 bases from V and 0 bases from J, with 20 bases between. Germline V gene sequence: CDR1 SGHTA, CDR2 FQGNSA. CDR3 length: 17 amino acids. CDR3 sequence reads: CASSHLLVSSYSYEQYF. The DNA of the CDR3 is TGTGCCAGCAGCCATTTACTGGTTAGCAGTTACTCCTACGAGCAGTACTTC.

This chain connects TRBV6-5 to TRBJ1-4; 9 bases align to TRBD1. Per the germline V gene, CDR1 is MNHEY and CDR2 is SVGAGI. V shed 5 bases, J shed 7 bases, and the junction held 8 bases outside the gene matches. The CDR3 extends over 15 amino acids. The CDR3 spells CASSTRQGGGEKLFF. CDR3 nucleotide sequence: TGTGCCAGCAGTACCCGACAGGGGGGGGGTGAAAAACTGTTTTTT.

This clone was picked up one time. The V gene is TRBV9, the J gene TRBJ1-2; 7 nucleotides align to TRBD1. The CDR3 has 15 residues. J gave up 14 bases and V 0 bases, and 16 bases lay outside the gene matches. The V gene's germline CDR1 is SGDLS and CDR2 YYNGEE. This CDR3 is CASSVAGGQVFPPTF. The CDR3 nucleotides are TGTGCCAGCAGCGTAGCTGGCGGACAGGTCTTCCCTCCAACCTTC.

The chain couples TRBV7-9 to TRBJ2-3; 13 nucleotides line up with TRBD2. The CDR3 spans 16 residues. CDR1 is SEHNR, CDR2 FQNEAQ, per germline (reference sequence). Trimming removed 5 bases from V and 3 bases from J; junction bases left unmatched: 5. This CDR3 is CASSPSLAGGTDTQYF. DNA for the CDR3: TGTGCCAGCAGCCCCTCACTAGCGGGAGGGACAGATACGCAGTATTTT. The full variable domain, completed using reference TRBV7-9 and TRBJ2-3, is DTGVSQNPRHKITKRGQNVTFRCDPISEHNRLYWYRQTLGQGPEFLTYFQNEAQLEKSRLLSDRFSAERPKGSFSTLEIQRTEQGDSAMYLCASSPSLAGGTDTQYFGPGTRLTVL.

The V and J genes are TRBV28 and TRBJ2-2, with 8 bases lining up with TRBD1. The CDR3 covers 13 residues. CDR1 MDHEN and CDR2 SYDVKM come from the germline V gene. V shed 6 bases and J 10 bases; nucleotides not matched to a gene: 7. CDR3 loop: CASSRRTGSELFF. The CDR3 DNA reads TGTGCCAGCAGCCGCCGGACAGGGTCGGAGCTGTTTTTT.

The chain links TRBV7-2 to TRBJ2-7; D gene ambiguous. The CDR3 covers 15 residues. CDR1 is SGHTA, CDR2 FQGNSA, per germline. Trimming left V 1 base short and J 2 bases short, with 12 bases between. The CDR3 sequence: CASSLGYAVTYEQYF. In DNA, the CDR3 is TGTGCCAGCAGCTTAGGGTATGCGGTTACCTACGAGCAGTACTTC.

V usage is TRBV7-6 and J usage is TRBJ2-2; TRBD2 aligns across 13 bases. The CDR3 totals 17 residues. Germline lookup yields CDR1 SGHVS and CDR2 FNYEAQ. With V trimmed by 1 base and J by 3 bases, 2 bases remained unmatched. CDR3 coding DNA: TGTGCCAGCAGCTTAGGACTAGCGGGAGGCTACACCGGGGAGCTGTTTTTT. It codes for CASSLGLAGGYTGELFF.

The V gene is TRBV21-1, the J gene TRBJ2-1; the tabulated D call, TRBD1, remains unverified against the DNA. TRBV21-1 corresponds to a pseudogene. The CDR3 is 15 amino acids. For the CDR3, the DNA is TGTGCCAGCAGAACAGGGCCCCATTCCTACAATGAGCAGTTCTTC. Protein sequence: CASRTGPHSYNEQFF.

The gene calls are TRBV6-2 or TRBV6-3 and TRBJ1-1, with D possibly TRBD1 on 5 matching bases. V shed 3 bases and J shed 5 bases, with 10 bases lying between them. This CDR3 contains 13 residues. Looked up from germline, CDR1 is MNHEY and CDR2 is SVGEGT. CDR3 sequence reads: CASSYQAGTEAFF. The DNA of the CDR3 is TGTGCCAGCAGTTATCAGGCAGGGACTGAAGCTTTCTTT.

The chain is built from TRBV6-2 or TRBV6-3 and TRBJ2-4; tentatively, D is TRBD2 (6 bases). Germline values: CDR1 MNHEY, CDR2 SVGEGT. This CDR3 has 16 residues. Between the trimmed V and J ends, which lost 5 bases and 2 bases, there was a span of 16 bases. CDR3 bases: TGTGCCAGCAGTACTCCGATCCGGGACTCCAAAAACATTCAGTACTTC. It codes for CASSTPIRDSKNIQYF.

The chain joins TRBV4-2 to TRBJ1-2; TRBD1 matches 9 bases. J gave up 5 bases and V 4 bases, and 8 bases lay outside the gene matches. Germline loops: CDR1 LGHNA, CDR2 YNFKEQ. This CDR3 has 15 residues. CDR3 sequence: CASSRPGQGAYGYTF. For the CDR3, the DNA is TGTGCCAGCAGCCGTCCGGGACAGGGTGCGTATGGCTACACCTTC.

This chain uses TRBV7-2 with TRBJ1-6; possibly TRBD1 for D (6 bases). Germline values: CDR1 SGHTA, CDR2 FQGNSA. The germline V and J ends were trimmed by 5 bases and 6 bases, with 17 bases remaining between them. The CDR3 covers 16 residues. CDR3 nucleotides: TGTGCCAGCAGCCCACAGGGTCCCCTTTCTAATTCACCCCTCCACTTT. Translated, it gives CASSPQGPLSNSPLHF.

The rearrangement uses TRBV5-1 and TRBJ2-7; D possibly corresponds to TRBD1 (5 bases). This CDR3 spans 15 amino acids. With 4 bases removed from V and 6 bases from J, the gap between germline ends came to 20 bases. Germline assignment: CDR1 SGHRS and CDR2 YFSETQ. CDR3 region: CASSRLPLGPFEQYF. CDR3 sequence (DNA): TGCGCCAGCAGCCGCCTCCCACTGGGGCCCTTCGAGCAGTACTTC.